This T cell receptor beta chain comes out of a study of blood T cell repertoires in COVID-19. The germline CDR1 and CDR2 sequences are SGHTA and FQGNSA. The V gene end was trimmed by 4 bases and the J gene end by 8 bases; junction bases not matched to a gene: 5. The CDR3 length is 14 residues. As originally analysed: Counts of nucleated cells, estimated from reference gene primer amplification, were obtained. Generated by immunoSEQ multiplex PCR, the TCRdb table keeps only in-frame clones and is missing some. V and J calls and clone size follow that table, whereas D and trimming were derived from the DNA. This sample has 110,000 to 150,000 clones, with 81% found just once.

The V call is TRBV7-2, the J call TRBJ1-4; 9 nucleotides align to TRBD1. Input material: peripheral blood. The TCR originated in a human donor in a cohort sampled during active COVID-19. The CDR3 DNA sequence: TGTGCCAGCAGCTCTGGACAGGGGTTAGAAAAACTGTTTTTT. Its protein product is CASSSGQGLEKLFF. Complete variable domain (other parts from reference TRBV7-2 and TRBJ1-4): GAGVSQSPSNKVTEKGKDVELRCDPISGHTALYWYRQSLGQGLEFLIYFQGNSAPDKSGLPSDRFSAERTGGSVSTLTIQRTQQEDSAVYLCASSSGQGLEKLFFGSGTQLSVL.